This is a list of T cell receptor beta chains from one sample in a study of cytomegalovirus exposure and HLA in healthy donors. Clones were sequenced by immunoSEQ multiplex PCR, and TCRdb holds only the in-frame ones, with some missing. Of 120,000 to 150,000 clones listed, about 87% are singletons. Material: PBMCs. These receptors were collected from a man younger than 30 in good health and CMV-seropositive. CDR3s include the opening cysteine and the closing phenylalanine or tryptophan. Each record gives: clone size, D gene, J gene, V gene, CDR3 protein, CDR3 DNA. D genes are given only for firm matches. For some rows the clone size is stated as once, few or many, or as a class when expanded; others skip it.

once	TRBD2	TRBJ2-1	TRBV28	CASSLLGSGGYNEQFF	TGTGCCAGCAGTTTATTGGGTAGCGGGGGTTACAATGAGCAGTTCTTC
.	TRBD2	TRBJ2-1	TRBV5-1	CASSLAGGSQYNEQFF	TGCGCCAGCAGCTTGGCTGGCGGGAGCCAGTACAATGAGCAGTTCTTC
.	TRBD2	TRBJ2-1	TRBV7-3	CASSSSSSGVEGYNEQFF	TGTGCCAGCAGCTCCTCCAGTAGCGGGGTGGAAGGCTACAATGAGCAGTTCTTC
.	.	TRBJ1-1	TRBV7-9	CASSLGFEAFF	TGTGCCAGCAGCTTGGGCTTTGAAGCTTTCTTT
.	.	TRBJ1-3	TRBV10-3	CASYAGLLLPSSGNTIYF	TGTGCCTCCTACGCGGGACTCCTGCTTCCATCCTCTGGAAACACCATATATTTT
.	.	TRBJ1-1	TRBV19	CAVQGGNTEAFF	TGTGCCGTCCAGGGTGGGAACACTGAAGCTTTCTTT
.	TRBD1	TRBJ1-1	TRBV27	CASSLNPTGRFDAFF	TGTGCCAGCAGTTTAAACCCGACAGGGCGATTCGACGCTTTCTTT
.	.	TRBJ2-2	TRBV9	CASSVVRGWPGELFF	TGTGCCAGCAGCGTAGTAAGGGGGTGGCCCGGGGAGCTGTTTTTT
.	.	TRBJ2-5	TRBV30	CAWSVRLGEETQYF	TGTGCCTGGAGTGTACGATTAGGGGAAGAGACCCAGTACTTC
.	.	TRBJ1-2	TRBV6-4	CASSDRGYGYTF	TGTGCCAGCAGTGACAGGGGGTATGGCTACACCTTC
once	.	TRBJ1-1	TRBV29-1	CSVEDWSPEAFF	TGCAGCGTTGAAGATTGGAGCCCTGAAGCTTTCTTT
.	.	TRBJ2-7	TRBV5-1	CASSPALRTSPAEQYF	TGCGCCAGCAGCCCGGCCCTTCGGACATCCCCGGCCGAGCAGTACTTC
.	.	TRBJ2-3	TRBV18	CASSPTVDTQYF	TGTGCCAGCTCACCAACGGTAGATACGCAGTATTTT
.	.	TRBJ2-7	TRBV7-8	CASSLVLRDIGRYEQYF	TGTGCCAGCAGCTTAGTCCTCCGGGACATTGGTCGCTACGAGCAGTACTTC
few	.	TRBJ2-7	TRBV27	CASSFSLSYEQYF	TGTGCCAGCAGTTTCTCGCTATCCTACGAGCAGTACTTC
once	.	TRBJ1-2	TRBV29-1	CSVETQGRNGYTF	TGCAGCGTTGAAACCCAGGGAAGGAACGGCTACACCTTC
.	.	TRBJ2-2	TRBV5-1	CASSLVAVTGELFF	TGCGCCAGCAGCTTGGTGGCGGTCACCGGGGAGCTGTTTTTT
.	TRBD1	TRBJ1-1	TRBV13	CASSLGQGNTEAFF	TGTGCCAGCAGCCTGGGACAGGGGAACACTGAAGCTTTCTTT
.	.	TRBJ1-1	TRBV6-5	CASRTPGTEAFF	TGTGCCAGCAGGACACCGGGAACTGAAGCTTTCTTT
.	TRBD1	TRBJ1-5	TRBV27	CASSLSGQGWLNQPQHF	TGTGCCAGCAGTCTCTCCGGACAGGGGTGGCTCAATCAGCCCCAGCATTTT
.	.	TRBJ2-7	TRBV5-1	CASSLVPGQGEQYF	TGCGCCAGCAGCTTGGTGCCAGGGCAAGGCGAGCAGTACTTC
.	TRBD1	TRBJ1-1	TRBV2	CASSGAGGEITEAFF	TGTGCCAGCAGTGGGGCAGGGGGCGAAATCACTGAAGCTTTCTTT